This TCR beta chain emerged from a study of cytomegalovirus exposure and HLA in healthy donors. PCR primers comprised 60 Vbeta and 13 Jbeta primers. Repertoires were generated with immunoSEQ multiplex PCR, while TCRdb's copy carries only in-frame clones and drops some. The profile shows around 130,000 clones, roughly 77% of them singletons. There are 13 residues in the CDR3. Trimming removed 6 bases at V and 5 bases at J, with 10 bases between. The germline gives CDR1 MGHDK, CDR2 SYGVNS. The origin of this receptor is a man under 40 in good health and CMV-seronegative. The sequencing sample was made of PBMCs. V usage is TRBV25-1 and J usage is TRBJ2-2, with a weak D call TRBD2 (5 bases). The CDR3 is CASSERRTGELFF. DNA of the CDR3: TGTGCCAGCAGCGAAAGGAGGACCGGGGAGCTGTTTTTT.